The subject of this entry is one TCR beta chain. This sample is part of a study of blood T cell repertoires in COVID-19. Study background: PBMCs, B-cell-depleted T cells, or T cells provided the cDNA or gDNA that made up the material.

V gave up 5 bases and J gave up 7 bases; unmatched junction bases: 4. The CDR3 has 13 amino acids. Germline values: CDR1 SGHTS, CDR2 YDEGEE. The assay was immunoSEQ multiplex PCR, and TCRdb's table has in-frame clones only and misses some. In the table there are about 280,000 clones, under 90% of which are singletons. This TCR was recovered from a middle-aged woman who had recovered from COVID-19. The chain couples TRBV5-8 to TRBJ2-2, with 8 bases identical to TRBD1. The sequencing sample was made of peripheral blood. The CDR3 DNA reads TGTGCCAGCAGAAACAGGGGGGTCGGGGAGCTGTTTTTT. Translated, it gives CASRNRGVGELFF.